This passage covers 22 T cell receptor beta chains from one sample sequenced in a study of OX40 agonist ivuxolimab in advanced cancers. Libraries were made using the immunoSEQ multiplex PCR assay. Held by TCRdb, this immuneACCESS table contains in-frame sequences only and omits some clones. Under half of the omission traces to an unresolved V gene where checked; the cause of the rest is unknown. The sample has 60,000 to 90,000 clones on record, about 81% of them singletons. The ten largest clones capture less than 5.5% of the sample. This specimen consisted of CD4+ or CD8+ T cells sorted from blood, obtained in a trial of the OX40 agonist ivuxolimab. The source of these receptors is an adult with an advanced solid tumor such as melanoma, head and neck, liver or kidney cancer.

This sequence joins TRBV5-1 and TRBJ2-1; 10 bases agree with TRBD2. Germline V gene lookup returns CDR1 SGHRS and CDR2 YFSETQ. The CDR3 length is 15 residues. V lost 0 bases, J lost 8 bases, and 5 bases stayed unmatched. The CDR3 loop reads CASSLASGRADEQFF. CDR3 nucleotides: TGCGCCAGCAGCTTGGCGAGCGGGAGGGCCGATGAGCAGTTCTTC.

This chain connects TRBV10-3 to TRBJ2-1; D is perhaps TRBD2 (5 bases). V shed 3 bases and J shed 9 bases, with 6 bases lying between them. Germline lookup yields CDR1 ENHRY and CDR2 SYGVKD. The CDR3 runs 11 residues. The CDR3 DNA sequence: TGTGCCATCAGTGACGGAGGTGAGCAGTTCTTC. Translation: CAISDGGEQFF.

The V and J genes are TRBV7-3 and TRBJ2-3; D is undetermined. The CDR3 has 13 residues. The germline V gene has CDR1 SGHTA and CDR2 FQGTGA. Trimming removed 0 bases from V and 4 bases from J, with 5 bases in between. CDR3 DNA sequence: TGTGCCAGCAGCTTAACCCGGGCAGATACGCAGTATTTT. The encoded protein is CASSLTRADTQYF. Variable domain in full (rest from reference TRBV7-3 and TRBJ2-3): GAGVSQTPSNKVTEKGKYVELRCDPISGHTALYWYRQSLGQGPEFLIYFQGTGAADDSGLPNDRFFAVRPEGSVSTLKIQRTERGDSAVYLCASSLTRADTQYFGPGTRLTVL.

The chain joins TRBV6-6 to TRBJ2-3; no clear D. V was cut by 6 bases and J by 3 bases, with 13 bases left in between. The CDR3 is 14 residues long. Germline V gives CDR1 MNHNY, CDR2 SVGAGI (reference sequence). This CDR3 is CASSLPLGTDTQYF. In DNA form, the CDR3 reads TGTGCCAGCAGCTTACCGCTCGGGACAGATACGCAGTATTTT.

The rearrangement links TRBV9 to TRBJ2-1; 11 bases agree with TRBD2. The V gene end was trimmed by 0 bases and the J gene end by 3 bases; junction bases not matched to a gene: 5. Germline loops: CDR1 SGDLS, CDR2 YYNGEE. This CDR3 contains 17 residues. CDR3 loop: CASSVGDLAGGYNEQFF. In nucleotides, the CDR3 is TGTGCCAGCAGCGTAGGGGACCTAGCGGGGGGCTACAATGAGCAGTTCTTC.

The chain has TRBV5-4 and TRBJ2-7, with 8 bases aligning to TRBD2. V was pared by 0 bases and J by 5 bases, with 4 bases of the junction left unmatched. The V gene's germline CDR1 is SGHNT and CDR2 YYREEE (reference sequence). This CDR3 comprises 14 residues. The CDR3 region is CASSLAGGPDEQYF. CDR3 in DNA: TGTGCCAGCAGCTTGGCGGGGGGGCCCGACGAGCAGTACTTC.

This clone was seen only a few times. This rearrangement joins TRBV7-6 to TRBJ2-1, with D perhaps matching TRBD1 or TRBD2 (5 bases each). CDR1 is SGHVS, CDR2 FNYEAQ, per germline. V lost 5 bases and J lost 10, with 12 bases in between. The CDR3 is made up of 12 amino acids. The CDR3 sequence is CASSLGTREQFF. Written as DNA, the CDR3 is TGTGCCAGCAGCCTGGGGACCCGCGAGCAGTTCTTC.

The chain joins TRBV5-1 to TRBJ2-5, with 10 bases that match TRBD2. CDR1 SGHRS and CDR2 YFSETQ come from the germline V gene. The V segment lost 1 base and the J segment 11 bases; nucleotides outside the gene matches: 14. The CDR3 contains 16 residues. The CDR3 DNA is TGCGCCAGCAGCTTGAAACCAGCGGGAGGGCCGGGAGAGCAGTACTTC. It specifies CASSLKPAGGPGEQYF. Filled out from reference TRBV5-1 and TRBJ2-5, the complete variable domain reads KAGVTQTPRYLIKTRGQQVTLSCSPISGHRSVSWYQQTPGQGLQFLFEYFSETQRNKGNFPGRFSGRQFSNSRSEMNVSTLELGDSALYLCASSLKPAGGPGEQYFGPGTRLLVL.

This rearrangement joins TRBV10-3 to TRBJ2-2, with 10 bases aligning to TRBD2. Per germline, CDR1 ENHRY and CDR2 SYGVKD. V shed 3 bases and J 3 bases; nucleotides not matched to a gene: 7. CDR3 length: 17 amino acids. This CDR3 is CAISDSSGSRDTGELFF. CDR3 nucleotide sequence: TGTGCCATCAGTGATTCTAGCGGGAGCCGCGACACCGGGGAGCTGTTTTTT.

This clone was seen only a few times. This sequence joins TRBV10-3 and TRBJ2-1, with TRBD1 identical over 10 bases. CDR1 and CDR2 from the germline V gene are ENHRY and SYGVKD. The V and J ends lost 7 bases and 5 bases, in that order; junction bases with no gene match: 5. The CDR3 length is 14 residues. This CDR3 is CAITRTGGNNEQFF. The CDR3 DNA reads TGTGCCATCACCCGGACAGGGGGGAACAATGAGCAGTTCTTC.

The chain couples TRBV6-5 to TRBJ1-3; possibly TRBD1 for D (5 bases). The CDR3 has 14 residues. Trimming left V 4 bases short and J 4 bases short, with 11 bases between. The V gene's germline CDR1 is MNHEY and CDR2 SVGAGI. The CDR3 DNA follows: TGTGCCAGCAGTTTACTGGGGCGGGGAAACACCATATATTTT. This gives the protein CASSLLGRGNTIYF.

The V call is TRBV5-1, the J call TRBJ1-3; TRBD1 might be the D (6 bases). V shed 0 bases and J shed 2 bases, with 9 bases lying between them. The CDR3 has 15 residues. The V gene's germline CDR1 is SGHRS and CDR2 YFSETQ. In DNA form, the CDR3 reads TGCGCCAGCAGCTTGGAAGCAGGGGCTGGAAACACCATATATTTT. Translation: CASSLEAGAGNTIYF.

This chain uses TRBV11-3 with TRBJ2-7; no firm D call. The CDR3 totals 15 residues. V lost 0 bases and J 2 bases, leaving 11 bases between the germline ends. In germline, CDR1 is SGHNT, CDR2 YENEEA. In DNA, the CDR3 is TGTGCCAGCAGCTTAGATACGGAATACGCCTACGAGCAGTACTTC. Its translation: CASSLDTEYAYEQYF. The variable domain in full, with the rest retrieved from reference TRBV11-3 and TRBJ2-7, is EAGVVQSPRYKIIEKKQPVAFWCNPISGHNTLYWYLQNLGQGPELLIRYENEEAVDDSQLPKDRFSAERLKGVDSTLKIQPAELGDSAVYLCASSLDTEYAYEQYFGPGTRLTVT.

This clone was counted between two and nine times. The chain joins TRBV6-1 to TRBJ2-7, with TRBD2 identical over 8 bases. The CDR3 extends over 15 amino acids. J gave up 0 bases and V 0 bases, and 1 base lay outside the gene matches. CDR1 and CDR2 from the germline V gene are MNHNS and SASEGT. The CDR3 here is CASSEALAGSYEQYF. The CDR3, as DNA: TGTGCCAGCAGTGAAGCGCTAGCGGGCTCCTACGAGCAGTACTTC.

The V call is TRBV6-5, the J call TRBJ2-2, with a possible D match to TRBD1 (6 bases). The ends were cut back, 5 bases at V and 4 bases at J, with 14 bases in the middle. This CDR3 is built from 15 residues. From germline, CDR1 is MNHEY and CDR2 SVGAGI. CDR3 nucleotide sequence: TGTGCCAGCAGTGTACATATACAGGGCACCGGGGAGCTGTTTTTT. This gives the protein CASSVHIQGTGELFF.

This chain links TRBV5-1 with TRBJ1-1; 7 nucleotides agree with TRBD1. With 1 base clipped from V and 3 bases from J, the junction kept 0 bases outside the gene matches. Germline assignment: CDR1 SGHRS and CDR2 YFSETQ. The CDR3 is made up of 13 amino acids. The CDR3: CASSLTGDTEAFF. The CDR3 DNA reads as TGCGCCAGCAGCTTGACAGGGGACACTGAAGCTTTCTTT.

CDR3 sequence: CSVADSQYQPQHF. DNA for the CDR3: TGCAGCGTTGCGGACAGCCAGTATCAGCCCCAGCATTTT. This chain connects TRBV29-1 to TRBJ1-5; tentatively, D is TRBD1 (6 bases). Trimming pared 4 bases from V and 5 bases from J, leaving 12 bases between. The CDR3 runs to 13 residues. Germline lookup yields CDR1 SQVTM and CDR2 ANQGSEA. Complete variable domain (other parts from reference TRBV29-1 and TRBJ1-5): SAVISQKPSRDICQRGTSLTIQCQVDSQVTMMFWYRQQPGQSLTLIATANQGSEATYESGFVIDKFPISRPNLTFSTLTVSNMSPEDSSIYLCSVADSQYQPQHFGDGTRLSIL.

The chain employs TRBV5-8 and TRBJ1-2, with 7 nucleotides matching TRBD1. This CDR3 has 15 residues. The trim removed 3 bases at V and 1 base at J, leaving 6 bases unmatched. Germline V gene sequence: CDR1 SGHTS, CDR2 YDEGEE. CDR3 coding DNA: TGTGCCAGCAGCTGGGGGGACAGTCTTAACTATGGCTACACCTTC. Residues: CASSWGDSLNYGYTF.

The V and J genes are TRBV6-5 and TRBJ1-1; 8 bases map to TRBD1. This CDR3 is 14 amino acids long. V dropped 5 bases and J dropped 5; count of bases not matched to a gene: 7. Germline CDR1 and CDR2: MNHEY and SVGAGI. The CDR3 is CASSPGQGRTEAFF. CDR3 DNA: TGTGCCAGCAGTCCCGGACAGGGTAGAACTGAAGCTTTCTTT.

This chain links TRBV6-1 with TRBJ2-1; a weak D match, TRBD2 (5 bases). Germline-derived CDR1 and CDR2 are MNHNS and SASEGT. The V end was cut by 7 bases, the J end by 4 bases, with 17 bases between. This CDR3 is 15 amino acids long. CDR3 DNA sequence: TGTGCCAGCAAGGTCCTCGGGGTGGGGTACAATGAGCAGTTCTTC. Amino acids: CASKVLGVGYNEQFF.

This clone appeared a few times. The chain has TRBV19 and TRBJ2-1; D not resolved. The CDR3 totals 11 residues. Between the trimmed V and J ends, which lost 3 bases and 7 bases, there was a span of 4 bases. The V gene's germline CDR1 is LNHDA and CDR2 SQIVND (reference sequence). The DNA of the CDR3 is TGTGCCAGTAGTATCTGGAATGAGCAGTTCTTC. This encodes CASSIWNEQFF. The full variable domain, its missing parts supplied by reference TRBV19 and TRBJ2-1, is DGGITQSPKYLFRKEGQNVTLSCEQNLNHDAMYWYRQDPGQGLRLIYYSQIVNDFQKGDIAEGYSVSREKKESFPLTVTSAQKNPTAFYLCASSIWNEQFFGPGTRLTVL.

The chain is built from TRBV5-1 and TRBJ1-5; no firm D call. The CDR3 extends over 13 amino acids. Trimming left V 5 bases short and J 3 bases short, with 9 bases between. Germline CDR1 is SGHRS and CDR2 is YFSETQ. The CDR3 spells CASRRDSNQPQHF. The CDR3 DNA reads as TGCGCCAGCAGAAGGGATTCCAATCAGCCCCAGCATTTT. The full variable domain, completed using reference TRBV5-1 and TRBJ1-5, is KAGVTQTPRYLIKTRGQQVTLSCSPISGHRSVSWYQQTPGQGLQFLFEYFSETQRNKGNFPGRFSGRQFSNSRSEMNVSTLELGDSALYLCASRRDSNQPQHFGDGTRLSIL.